These 25 T cell receptor beta chains came from one sample sequenced in a study of control samples from healthy donors and cancer patients. TCRdb's table, derived via immunoSEQ multiplex PCR, lists solely in-frame clones and lacks some. The sample shows approximately 60,000 clones, approximately 90% of them seen only once. Sequencing used PBMCs. The receptors were gathered from a man younger than 40 with colorectal cancer.

The chain combines TRBV25-1 with TRBJ1-2; a weak D match, TRBD1 (5 bases). Trimming left V 4 bases short and J 6 bases short, with 12 bases between. This CDR3 has 13 amino acids. From germline, CDR1 is MGHDK and CDR2 SYGVNS. The CDR3 coding sequence is TGTGCCAGCAGTGTTTGGGGGGTGAATGGCTACACCTTC. Residues: CASSVWGVNGYTF.

The chain uses TRBV5-6 and TRBJ1-2; 7 nucleotides agree with TRBD1. V shed 4 bases, J shed 4 bases, and the junction held 13 bases outside the gene matches. The germline V gene encodes CDR1 SGHDT and CDR2 YYEEEE. The CDR3 contains 16 residues. The CDR3 bases are TGTGCCAGCAGCCCCGTTCCTGGCAGGGGGGGCTATGGCTACACCTTC. Translated: CASSPVPGRGGYGYTF.

The sample holds a few counts of this clone. The V call is TRBV10-1, the J call TRBJ1-1; possibly TRBD1 for D (5 bases). The CDR3 is 14 residues long. Germline V gene lookup returns CDR1 WNHNN and CDR2 SYGVQD (reference sequence). The V end was cut by 1 base, the J end by 4 bases, with 10 bases between. Here the CDR3 reads CASSEFRGGTEAFF. CDR3 bases: TGCGCCAGCAGTGAGTTTAGGGGCGGCACTGAAGCTTTCTTT.

The chain employs TRBV2 and TRBJ1-4; D may be TRBD1 (6 bases). CDR1 is SNHLY, CDR2 FYNNEI, per germline. Trimming stripped 6 bases from V and 4 bases from J, with 9 bases between. This CDR3 contains 13 residues. The CDR3 region has the DNA TGTGCCAGCAGGGACAGACTTAATGAAAAACTGTTTTTT. Encoded protein: CASRDRLNEKLFF. Together with reference TRBV2 and TRBJ1-4, the CDR3 gives the full variable domain: EPEVTQTPSHQVTQMGQEVILRCVPISNHLYFYWYRQILGQKVEFLVSFYNNEISEKSEIFDDQFSVERPDGSNFTLKIRSTKLEDSAMYFCASRDRLNEKLFFGSGTQLSVL.

The CDR3 DNA follows: TGTGCCAGCTTGGACAGGGTGGCCGCAACTAATGAAAAACTGTTTTTT. Translated, it gives CASLDRVAATNEKLFF. The rearrangement links TRBV19 to TRBJ1-4; 8 bases map to TRBD1. V was pared by 9 bases and J by 0 bases, with 9 bases of the junction left unmatched. The CDR3 is made up of 16 amino acids. Looked up from germline, CDR1 is LNHDA and CDR2 is SQIVND (reference sequence).

This chain uses TRBV9 with TRBJ2-2, with a weak D call TRBD1 (5 bases). The CDR3 is 15 residues long. The germline V gene encodes CDR1 SGDLS and CDR2 YYNGEE. Trimming took 1 base from V and 4 from J, leaving 11 bases between them. CDR3 nucleotide sequence: TGTGCCAGCAGCGTAAGCTCAGGGATCACCGGGGAGCTGTTTTTT. It is translated as CASSVSSGITGELFF.

This clone came up once. J is TRBJ1-1 and V is TRBV6-5; D perhaps matches TRBD1 (6 bases). This CDR3 region has 14 residues. V dropped 4 bases and J dropped 0 bases, with 9 bases sitting between them. CDR1 is MNHEY, CDR2 SVGAGI, per germline. The CDR3, as DNA: TGTGCCAGCAGTTTAACAGGGTTGAACACTGAAGCTTTCTTT. Translation: CASSLTGLNTEAFF.

This chain links TRBV29-1 with TRBJ2-2; D possibly corresponds to TRBD2 (5 bases). Trimming pared 6 bases from V and 0 bases from J, leaving 8 bases between. CDR1 is SQVTM, CDR2 ANQGSEA, per germline. The CDR3 consists of 13 residues. CDR3: CSVEDSNTGELFF. DNA of the CDR3: TGCAGCGTAGAGGACTCGAACACCGGGGAGCTGTTTTTT.

This sequence joins TRBV9 and TRBJ2-3; 10 nucleotides match TRBD1. This CDR3 contains 15 residues. Germline lookup yields CDR1 SGDLS and CDR2 YYNGEE. V lost 3 bases, J lost 4 bases, and 5 bases stayed unmatched. The CDR3 is CASSDRQGAPDTQYF. CDR3 in DNA: TGTGCCAGCAGCGACCGACAGGGGGCCCCAGATACGCAGTATTTT.

V usage is TRBV2 and J usage is TRBJ2-7; D may match TRBD1 or TRBD2 (5 bases each). The V gene lost 7 bases and the J gene lost 7 bases, with 17 bases spanning the gap. The germline CDR1 and CDR2 sequences are SNHLY and FYNNEI. The CDR3 is 13 residues long. The CDR3 DNA is TGTGCCAGCACCACAAGAGGGGTGGGGGAGCAGTACGTC. This codes for CASTTRGVGEQYV.

The chain employs TRBV6-1 and TRBJ1-2; a weak D match, TRBD1 (6 bases). V lost 0 bases and J 2 bases, leaving 16 bases between the germline ends. The CDR3 runs 17 residues. From germline, CDR1 is MNHNS and CDR2 SASEGT. In DNA form, the CDR3 reads TGTGCCAGCAGTGAAGCCCCAAGGGTTGGACAGAACTATGGCTACACCTTC. The encoded protein is CASSEAPRVGQNYGYTF.

This sequence joins TRBV5-6 and TRBJ1-1; D not certain. In germline, CDR1 is SGHDT, CDR2 YYEEEE. The CDR3 covers 13 residues. Trimming left V 2 bases short and J 3 bases short, with 8 bases between. CDR3 in DNA: TGTGCCAGCAGCTTCAACATGGACACTGAAGCTTTCTTT. It translates to CASSFNMDTEAFF. Full variable domain (rest looked up from reference TRBV5-6 and TRBJ1-1): DAGVTQSPTHLIKTRGQQVTLRCSPKSGHDTVSWYQQALGQGPQFIFQYYEEEERQRGNFPDRFSGHQFPNYSSELNVNALLLGDSALYLCASSFNMDTEAFFGQGTRLTVV.

This chain links TRBV18 with TRBJ1-1, with no clear D. Germline lookup yields CDR1 KGHSH and CDR2 LQKENI. V dropped 2 bases and J dropped 1 base, with 5 bases sitting between them. This CDR3 has 13 residues. CDR3 residues: CASSPGRNTEAFF. The CDR3 DNA sequence: TGTGCCAGCTCACCAGGGCGGAACACTGAAGCTTTCTTT.

The rearrangement links TRBV2 to TRBJ1-2, with TRBD1 matching over 8 bases. The germline gives CDR1 SNHLY, CDR2 FYNNEI. The CDR3 consists of 16 residues. Trimming took 8 bases from V and 4 from J; bases not matched to a gene: 15. The CDR3 DNA is TGTGCCAGCCATGAAATCAGGGGGCAGTTTGGCTATGGCTACACCTTC. It specifies CASHEIRGQFGYGYTF.

J is TRBJ2-3 and V is TRBV12-5; 13 positions agree with TRBD2. The length of the CDR3 is 21 residues. V lost 7 bases and J lost 1; bases outside the gene matches: 20. Germline values: CDR1 LGHNT, CDR2 FRNRAP. The CDR3 here is CASAEAQTSGGHWVRTDTQYF. The CDR3 DNA reads TGTGCTAGTGCCGAGGCTCAGACTAGCGGGGGGCATTGGGTACGCACAGATACGCAGTATTTT.

The CDR3: CASSFLSNTEAFF. DNA of the CDR3: TGTGCCAGCAGTTTCTTAAGTAACACTGAAGCTTTCTTT. This rearrangement joins TRBV12-3 or TRBV12-4 to TRBJ1-1; D gene uncertain. V was cut by 3 bases and J by 2 bases, with 7 bases left in between. The CDR3 sequence is 13 residues long.

The J gene is TRBJ2-1, the V gene TRBV5-5; no firm D call. V gave up 4 bases and J gave up 4 bases, with 15 bases separating them. The V gene's germline CDR1 is SGHKS and CDR2 YYEKEE (reference sequence). The CDR3 has 15 amino acids. CDR3 bases: TGTGCCAGCAGCAATTGGATGAGGAAATACAATGAGCAGTTCTTC. Translation gives CASSNWMRKYNEQFF.

The chain has TRBV10-3 and TRBJ1-2, with 11 nucleotides matching TRBD1. The CDR3 loop spans 16 amino acids. Germline loops: CDR1 ENHRY, CDR2 SYGVKD. V lost 10 bases to trimming and J lost 0 bases; unmatched junction nucleotides: 10. CDR3 residues: CATTPGTGGTNYGYTF. The DNA of the CDR3 is TGTGCCACAACCCCCGGGACAGGGGGAACTAACTATGGCTACACCTTC.

The J gene is TRBJ1-1, the V gene TRBV30; D remains ambiguous. The CDR3 spans 11 residues. Deletions cut 4 bases from V and 6 bases from J, with 9 bases between. Germline assignment: CDR1 GTSNPN and CDR2 SVGIG (reference sequence). This CDR3 is CAWNRVAEAFF. In DNA form, the CDR3 reads TGTGCCTGGAATAGAGTTGCTGAAGCTTTCTTT.

This clone was recorded only once. The V call is TRBV18, the J call TRBJ2-7, with 8 bases aligning to TRBD1. CDR1 KGHSH and CDR2 LQKENI come from the germline V gene. This CDR3 contains 14 residues. V shed 6 bases, J shed 2 bases, and the junction held 6 bases outside the gene matches. The CDR3 DNA reads as TGTGCCAGCTCGCTTACGGGACAGGCCTACGAGCAGTACGTC. Translating gives CASSLTGQAYEQYV.

The chain has TRBV6-4 and TRBJ1-2; 7 positions agree with TRBD1. Looked up from germline, CDR1 is MRHNA and CDR2 is SNTAGT. The CDR3 is 15 residues long. Trimming cost V 5 bases and J 8 bases; bases outside gene matches: 14. Here the CDR3 reads CASSYLGRGNEGYTF. The CDR3 bases are TGTGCCAGCAGTTACCTGGGCAGGGGGAACGAGGGCTACACCTTC.

The V gene is TRBV2, the J gene TRBJ1-1; TRBD1 matches 10 bases. The CDR3 totals 14 residues. Per germline, CDR1 SNHLY and CDR2 FYNNEI. With V trimmed by 6 bases and J by 5 bases, 6 bases remained unmatched. The CDR3 nucleotides are TGTGCCAGCAGGGACCGGACAGGGGGGACTGAAGCTTTCTTT. It codes for CASRDRTGGTEAFF.

The V and J genes are TRBV18 and TRBJ2-1; weak D call: TRBD1 (7 bases). The length of the CDR3 is 16 residues. Germline V CDR1 and CDR2: KGHSH, LQKENI. The V gene lost 1 base and the J gene lost 4 bases, with 14 bases spanning the gap. The CDR3 protein is CASSPRGGTDYNEQFF. The DNA of the CDR3 is TGTGCCAGCTCACCACGAGGGGGGACAGATTACAATGAGCAGTTCTTC.

Points on this clone: The sample carries other DNA sequences with the same CDR3. V and J are TRBV9 and TRBJ1-1; D is ambiguous. CDR1 and CDR2 (germline): SGDLS, YYNGEE. With 1 base removed from V and 1 base from J, the gap between germline ends came to 11 bases. CDR3 length equals 15 residues. Here the CDR3 DNA reads TGTGCCAGCAGCGTAAATATGGGATCGAACACTGAAGCTTTCTTT. Its protein is CASSVNMGSNTEAFF.

This clone has a handful of counts. The chain has TRBV7-2 and TRBJ1-1; D gene unclear. Germline CDR1 SGHTA, CDR2 FQGNSA. There are 14 residues in the CDR3. V was shortened by 5 bases and J by 3 bases, with 13 bases between the two germline ends. CDR3 region: CASSPFYGDTEAFF. The CDR3 DNA reads as TGTGCCAGCAGCCCTTTTTACGGGGACACTGAAGCTTTCTTT.